The 8 T cell receptor beta chains below all came from one sample that was sequenced in a study of T cells in localized non-small cell lung cancer. Measured with immunoSEQ multiplex PCR; TCRdb has only the in-frame clones, and not every one. The sample includes 23,000 or so clones, roughly 90% seen only once; the top ten take roughly 15%. The sample consisted of peripheral blood, taken before any cancer treatment. The origin of the receptors is a man aged 35 to 69 with stage III squamous cell lung carcinoma.

This chain joins TRBV5-4 and TRBJ2-7; D is uncertain. V shed 0 bases and J shed 7 bases, with 17 bases lying between them. The CDR3 totals 15 residues. Germline V lookup: CDR1 SGHNT, CDR2 YYREEE (reference sequence). CDR3 protein: CASSLEAGESVEQYF. The DNA of the CDR3 is TGTGCCAGCAGCTTGGAGGCCGGTGAATCGGTGGAGCAGTACTTC.

The sample holds one count of this clone. This rearrangement joins TRBV6-1 to TRBJ2-5; the match to TRBD1 covers 8 bases. CDR3 size: 15 residues. With V trimmed by 3 bases and J by 5 bases, 8 bases remained unmatched. In germline, CDR1 is MNHNS, CDR2 SASEGT. The CDR3 is CASSDNPAGGETQYF. The CDR3 bases are TGTGCCAGCAGTGATAACCCGGCAGGGGGCGAGACCCAGTACTTC.

This chain joins TRBV6-5 and TRBJ1-4; D not resolved. Trimming cost V 7 bases and J 5 bases, with 11 bases left between them. Germline CDR1 reads MNHEY; CDR2 reads SVGAGI. This CDR3 has 13 amino acids. Here the CDR3 DNA reads TGTGCCAGCAAGGGTGCGCTAAATGAAAAACTGTTTTTT. It is translated as CASKGALNEKLFF.

The genes are TRBV28 and TRBJ2-7; 12 bases fit TRBD2. CDR3 length: 16 residues. V gave up 2 bases and J gave up 6 bases; unmatched junction bases: 8. CDR1 MDHEN and CDR2 SYDVKM come from the germline V gene. CDR3 nucleotides: TGTGCCAGCAGTTTAGGTCTAGCGGGAGGGCCGGGCGAGCAGTACTTC. Translation gives CASSLGLAGGPGEQYF.

V gene TRBV10-3 combines with J gene TRBJ2-7; TRBD1 might be the D (6 bases). There are 15 residues in the CDR3. The germline gives CDR1 ENHRY, CDR2 SYGVKD. V lost 4 bases and J 2 bases, leaving 15 bases between the germline ends. The CDR3 coding sequence is TGTGCCATCAGTGCTGACAGGCAAACCACCTACGAGCAGTACTTC. Translated: CAISADRQTTYEQYF.

A single count supports this clone. The chain couples TRBV6-1 to TRBJ1-1, with 8 bases aligning to TRBD1. Germline values: CDR1 MNHNS, CDR2 SASEGT. CDR3 length: 14 amino acids. Germline trimming cut 8 bases from V and 2 bases from J; bases unmatched to any gene: 7. The CDR3, as DNA: TGTGCCAGCCAAGGGACAGGCGCTAACACTGAAGCTTTCTTT. Protein product: CASQGTGANTEAFF.

The CDR3 loop is CASSESWMGEKLFF. CDR3 DNA: TGTGCCAGCAGTGAAAGTTGGATGGGTGAAAAACTGTTTTTT. The V call is TRBV25-1, the J call TRBJ1-4; D remains ambiguous. V was clipped by 2 bases and J by 7 bases, with 11 bases between them. CDR1 is MGHDK, CDR2 SYGVNS, per germline. CDR3 size: 14 residues.

This chain links TRBV6-5 with TRBJ2-7; 9 nucleotides match TRBD2. Looked up from germline, CDR1 is MNHEY and CDR2 is SVGAGI. V lost 6 bases to trimming and J lost 3 bases; unmatched junction nucleotides: 6. The length of the CDR3 is 14 residues. This chain's CDR3 is CASRASGNLYEQYF. The CDR3 DNA is TGTGCCAGCAGGGCTAGCGGGAATCTCTACGAGCAGTACTTC.